This T cell receptor beta chain was observed in a study of shared clonotypes between healthy human individuals. Clones were read by immunoSEQ multiplex PCR, and TCRdb kept only the in-frame ones, dropping some. The repertoire holds about 1.1 million clones, with around 77% as singletons. V gave up 4 bases and J gave up 6 bases; unmatched junction bases: 9. The CDR3 is 16 residues long. Looked up from germline, CDR1 is SGHTA and CDR2 is FQGTGA. This clone was seen once. This TCR came from a man aged 18 to 35 in good health. Some clones in this sample may be carry-over from other donors' samples. The V and J genes are TRBV7-3 and TRBJ1-2, with TRBD1 identical over 12 bases. The material sequenced was memory CD4+ T cells from PBMCs. Subset described: CD45RA-negative fraction. This CDR3 reads CASSSGQGALVDGYTF. In nucleotides, the CDR3 is TGTGCCAGCAGCTCGGGACAGGGGGCGCTTGTCGATGGCTACACCTTC.